These 28 T cell receptor beta chains were sequenced from one sample in a study of regulatory T cells in long-lasting Graves disease. As to time point: persistent/refractory GD, antithyroid drugs over 5 years with positive TRAb. Making the TCR library involved RNA that had been extracted from PBMCs. For TCR beta, libraries came from iRepertoire HTBI primers and Arm-PCR of CDR3 regions. TCRdb itself ran the multiplex PCR reads through MiXCR, one entry per CDR3 protein. The data show 600,000 to 800,000 distinct CDR3 sequences, 30% seen once. Specimen: peripheral blood mononuclear cells (PBMCs), collected when the disease was refractory, from a patient treated with antithyroid drugs. Source of these receptors: a female donor with Graves disease.

At least ten counts were recorded for this clonotype. The chain recombines TRBV5-1 with TRBJ1-2; perhaps TRBD1 as D (5 bases). The germline CDR1 and CDR2 sequences are SGHRS and YFSETQ. The CDR3 loop spans 12 amino acids. Trimming removed 4 bases from V and 8 bases from J, with 12 bases in between. The CDR3 DNA reads TGCGCCAGCAGCCCAGGGCACGGGGGCTACACCTTC. Amino acid sequence: CASSPGHGGYTF.

This clonotype has only a few counts. V is TRBV5-1 and J is TRBJ2-6; a weak D match, TRBD2 (5 bases). The CDR3 spans 15 residues. The V gene lost 2 bases and the J gene lost 4 bases, with 10 bases spanning the gap. Per germline, CDR1 SGHRS and CDR2 YFSETQ. The CDR3 DNA is TGCGCCAGCAGCTTCGGGGTACCGGGGGCCAACGTCCTGACTTTC. This codes for CASSFGVPGANVLTF.

V usage is TRBV27 and J usage is TRBJ2-6, with D possibly TRBD1 on 5 matching bases. Germline CDR1 MNHEY, CDR2 SMNVEV (reference sequence). This CDR3 region has 16 residues. V was shortened by 2 bases and J by 1 base, with 9 bases between the two germline ends. The chain's CDR3 is CASSLRGLSGANVLTF. The CDR3 DNA follows: TGTGCCAGCAGTTTAAGGGGTCTTTCTGGGGCCAACGTCCTGACTTTC.

This clonotype has more than one count but fewer than ten. The chain has TRBV2 and TRBJ1-5; 9 bases match TRBD1. Trimming took 8 bases from V and 1 from J; bases not matched to a gene: 6. This CDR3 is built from 15 residues. Germline-derived CDR1 and CDR2 are SNHLY and FYNNEI. The CDR3 spells CASGGQGISNQPQHF. CDR3 coding DNA: TGTGCCAGCGGAGGACAGGGGATAAGCAATCAGCCCCAGCATTTT.

The chain carries TRBV5-1 and TRBJ1-1; no clear D. Trimming left V 4 bases short and J 1 base short, with 14 bases between. The CDR3 loop spans 15 amino acids. In germline, CDR1 is SGHRS, CDR2 YFSETQ. The CDR3 sequence: CASSPKTTWNTEAFF. CDR3 nucleotide sequence: TGCGCCAGCAGCCCGAAGACGACTTGGAACACTGAAGCTTTCTTT.

The gene calls are TRBV12-3 or TRBV12-4 and TRBJ1-1, with D possibly TRBD1 on 5 matching bases. CDR3 length: 16 amino acids. The ends were cut back, 6 bases at V and 5 bases at J, with 22 bases in the middle. The CDR3 spells CASSVVGSGTGTEAFF. CDR3 nucleotides: TGTGCCAGCAGCGTAGTGGGTTCCGGGACGGGGACTGAAGCTTTCTTT.

The V and J genes are TRBV15 and TRBJ1-5; D not resolved. CDR1 is LNHNV, CDR2 YYDKDF, per germline (reference sequence). With 6 bases removed from V and 0 bases from J, the gap between germline ends came to 18 bases. CDR3 length: 17 residues. The CDR3 nucleotides are TGTGCCACCAGGCCCGGGAGCGTGCTTAATAGCAATCAGCCCCAGCATTTT. Translated, it gives CATRPGSVLNSNQPQHF.

The chain joins TRBV9 to TRBJ1-1; possible D gene TRBD1, 5 bases. From germline, CDR1 is SGDLS and CDR2 YYNGEE. With 0 bases removed from V and 1 base from J, the gap between germline ends came to 7 bases. The CDR3 covers 14 residues. As DNA, the CDR3 is TGTGCCAGCAGCGTAGTCGGGGGGAACACTGAAGCTTTCTTT. The encoded protein is CASSVVGGNTEAFF.

The chain combines TRBV19 with TRBJ1-5; 7 bases align to TRBD1. The trim removed 6 bases at V and 0 bases at J, leaving 8 bases unmatched. This CDR3 region has 16 residues. Germline V gene lookup returns CDR1 LNHDA and CDR2 SQIVND (reference sequence). The CDR3 nucleotides are TGTGCCAGTAGAGAAGGACAGGTCATTAGCAATCAGCCCCAGCATTTT. Its protein is CASREGQVISNQPQHF.

This chain links TRBV7-8 with TRBJ1-5, with D possibly TRBD1 on 5 matching bases. This CDR3 spans 15 amino acids. Per the germline V gene, CDR1 is SGHVS and CDR2 is FQNEAQ. V lost 4 bases to trimming and J lost 4 bases, with 14 bases between them. DNA of the CDR3: TGTGCCAGCAGCTGGTCGGGGGAACCAAATCAGCCCCAGCATTTT. Translating it yields CASSWSGEPNQPQHF.

The chain uses TRBV29-1 and TRBJ1-2, with 11 bases fitting TRBD1. The CDR3 has 15 amino acids. Germline V gene data show CDR1 as SQVTM and CDR2 as ANQGSEA. This CDR3 reads CSADTGTGGVGGYTF. CDR3 in DNA: TGCAGTGCTGACACCGGGACAGGGGGGGTAGGTGGCTACACCTTC. Together with reference TRBV29-1 and TRBJ1-2, the CDR3 gives the full variable domain: SAVISQKPSRDICQRGTSLTIQCQVDSQVTMMFWYRQQPGQSLTLIATANQGSEATYESGFVIDKFPISRPNLTFSTLTVSNMSPEDSSIYLCSADTGTGGVGGYTFGSGTRLTVV.

This clonotype occurred many times. The chain is built from TRBV2 and TRBJ1-4; D remains unclear. Trimming stripped 5 bases from V and 8 bases from J, with 15 bases between. Germline values: CDR1 SNHLY, CDR2 FYNNEI. The CDR3 runs to 14 residues. The CDR3 bases are TGTGCCAGCAGTCCCCGTCGGGGAGGAGAAAAACTGTTTTTT. Its protein product is CASSPRRGGEKLFF.

This rearrangement joins TRBV6-1 to TRBJ2-2; TRBD1 aligns across 8 bases. This CDR3 is 16 amino acids long. V shed 6 bases and J 7 bases; nucleotides not matched to a gene: 13. Looked up from germline, CDR1 is MNHNS and CDR2 is SASEGT. The CDR3 DNA sequence: TGTGCCAGCAGGAGGGTCCACGGACAGGGCCACGGGGAGCTGTTTTTT. Protein sequence: CASRRVHGQGHGELFF.

This clonotype was observed many times. CDR3 residues: CASSQGQGNTEAFF. The CDR3 DNA reads as TGTGCCAGCAGTCAGGGACAGGGGAACACTGAAGCTTTCTTT. The chain has TRBV12-3 or TRBV12-4 and TRBJ1-1, with 9 bases fitting TRBD1. The CDR3 contains 14 residues. After removal of 5 bases from V and 1 base from J, the junction contained 2 bases not matched to a gene.

Remarks on this clonotype: A much bigger clone sits one base away, suggesting this may be a read error. Because the CDR3 is missing its conserved closing phenylalanine or tryptophan, this is likely a read error. The chain joins TRBV2 to TRBJ2-7; 7 positions match TRBD1. CDR3 length: 13 residues. The germline V gene has CDR1 SNHLY and CDR2 FYNNEI. The V and J ends lost 7 bases and 4 bases, in that order; junction bases with no gene match: 7. CDR3 loop: CASTHKGQYEQYL. DNA of the CDR3: TGTGCCAGCACCCATAAGGGACAGTACGAGCAGTACCTC.

This clonotype was seen more than once but under ten times. The chain couples TRBV19 to TRBJ1-1; TRBD1 is a possible D gene (6 bases). Per the germline V gene, CDR1 is LNHDA and CDR2 is SQIVND (reference sequence). V was cut by 0 bases and J by 5 bases, with 13 bases left in between. CDR3 size: 15 residues. CDR3 nucleotides: TGTGCCAGTAGTATAGATGGGACACCGACGACTGAAGCTTTCTTT. Translating gives CASSIDGTPTTEAFF. Combining the CDR3 with reference TRBV19 and TRBJ1-1 gives the whole variable domain DGGITQSPKYLFRKEGQNVTLSCEQNLNHDAMYWYRQDPGQGLRLIYYSQIVNDFQKGDIAEGYSVSREKKESFPLTVTSAQKNPTAFYLCASSIDGTPTTEAFFGQGTRLTVV.

This clonotype came up a few times. CDR3: CASSYGTPLTEAFF. In DNA, the CDR3 is TGTGCCAGCAGTTACGGTACGCCGCTCACTGAAGCTTTCTTT. The chain combines TRBV6-9 with TRBJ1-1; D gene uncertain. V was clipped by 3 bases and J by 4 bases, with 12 bases between them. The CDR3 has 14 residues. Germline-derived CDR1 and CDR2 are MNHGY and SVAAGI.

This clonotype appeared a single time. V gene TRBV20-1 combines with J gene TRBJ2-7; no definite D call. Trimming left V 0 bases short and J 3 bases short, with 15 bases between. Germline CDR1 DFQATT, CDR2 SNEGSKA (reference sequence). This CDR3 comprises 15 residues. Written as DNA, the CDR3 is TGCAGTGCTAGAGACGGGCAGGAAGAAGTCTACGAGCAGTACTTC. Residues: CSARDGQEEVYEQYF.

This chain connects TRBV6-1 to TRBJ2-7, with D hard to call. V lost 3 bases to trimming and J lost 0 bases, with 12 bases between them. The CDR3 extends over 15 amino acids. Germline CDR1 and CDR2: MNHNS and SASEGT. The CDR3 reads CASSEFLGYSYEQYF. The CDR3 bases are TGTGCCAGCAGTGAGTTTCTCGGGTACTCCTACGAGCAGTACTTC.

This clonotype was seen only a few times. This chain joins TRBV2 and TRBJ2-2, with 12 nucleotides matching TRBD2. Trimming at V came to 6 bases and at J to 0 bases, leaving 5 bases not matched to a gene. The CDR3 covers 17 residues. The V gene's germline CDR1 is SNHLY and CDR2 FYNNEI. The CDR3 region is CASRAGLAGPNTGELFF. The CDR3 DNA sequence: TGTGCCAGCAGGGCTGGACTAGCGGGACCGAACACCGGGGAGCTGTTTTTT.

The CDR3 loop is CSATKGQSNQPQHF. The CDR3 bases are TGCAGTGCTACCAAGGGACAGAGCAATCAGCCCCAGCATTTT. The chain is built from TRBV20-1 and TRBJ1-5, with 7 nucleotides matching TRBD1. This CDR3 is built from 14 residues. Germline CDR1 is DFQATT and CDR2 is SNEGSKA (reference sequence). J lost 1 base, V lost 4 bases, and 4 bases had no gene match.

This clonotype was detected a few times. This chain uses TRBV2 with TRBJ1-1; D gene ambiguous. Germline-derived CDR1 and CDR2 are SNHLY and FYNNEI. This CDR3 has 14 amino acids. Trimming removed 10 bases from V and 4 bases from J, with 19 bases in between. CDR3 in amino acids: CATKKEGPSTEAFF. In DNA, the CDR3 is TGTGCCACCAAAAAAGAAGGGCCGAGCACTGAAGCTTTCTTT.

V is TRBV18 and J is TRBJ2-7; 8 bases agree with TRBD2. V shed 0 bases, J shed 1 base, and the junction held 8 bases outside the gene matches. The CDR3 has 17 amino acids. In germline, CDR1 is KGHSH, CDR2 LQKENI. CDR3 nucleotides: TGTGCCAGCTCACCACCGCGGGGGGCCCCCAAATCCTACGAGCAGTACTTC. It encodes CASSPPRGAPKSYEQYF.

There are many counts of this clonotype. The CDR3 sequence: CASSPTSNQPQHF. As DNA, the CDR3 is TGTGCCAGCAGTCCCACCAGCAATCAGCCCCAGCATTTT. The rearrangement uses TRBV12-3 or TRBV12-4 and TRBJ1-5; no clear D. V lost 5 bases and J 1 base, leaving 6 bases between the germline ends. The CDR3 is 13 amino acids.

Concerning this clonotype itself: With a much larger clone just one base away, this may be a read error. The CDR3 ends on some other residue instead of the conserved phenylalanine or tryptophan, so this is likely a read error. This chain uses TRBV6-5 with TRBJ1-5; D is possibly TRBD1 (6 bases). CDR1 and CDR2 from the germline V gene are MNHEY and SVGAGI. This CDR3 region has 15 residues. V lost 7 bases, J lost 9 bases, and 22 bases lay in between. CDR3 sequence (DNA): TGTGCCAGCAATACAGGGAGGTATGAAGTGGCGCCCCAGCATCTT. Residues: CASNTGRYEVAPQHL.

The CDR3 loop is CASSGAVRGQPEAFF. The CDR3 coding sequence is TGTGCCAGCAGTGGAGCGGTCAGGGGTCAGCCTGAAGCTTTCTTT. V usage is TRBV6-2 or TRBV6-3 and J usage is TRBJ1-1; D perhaps matches TRBD1 (6 bases). This CDR3 is 15 amino acids long. The germline V gene encodes CDR1 MNHEY and CDR2 SVGEGT. V lost 5 bases, J lost 6 bases, and 19 bases lay in between.

The chain is built from TRBV2 and TRBJ1-1; 8 nucleotides line up with TRBD1. From germline, CDR1 is SNHLY and CDR2 FYNNEI. The CDR3 is 13 residues long. J gave up 12 bases and V 5 bases, and 11 bases lay outside the gene matches. CDR3 nucleotide sequence: TGTGCCAGCAGTAGGACCAAAGGACAGGGTCCTTTCTTT. Amino acid sequence: CASSRTKGQGPFF.

This clonotype was counted at least ten times. This sequence joins TRBV28 and TRBJ1-6; TRBD1 is a possible D gene (5 bases). V was pared by 8 bases and J by 7 bases, with 15 bases between. Germline-derived CDR1 and CDR2 are MDHEN and SYDVKM. The CDR3 length is 14 residues. The CDR3 DNA sequence: TGTGCCAGCCGGACCGGGACGCGCAATTCACCCCTCCACTTT. This translates into CASRTGTRNSPLHF.